What follows describes a single T cell receptor (beta chain). The DNA ends 3 residues before the CDR3 does, and the rest of the CDR3 is filled in from the germline J gene. The CDR3 spans 12 residues. Germline lookup yields CDR1 SGHAT and CDR2 FQNNGV. Trimming took 1 base from V and 5 from J, leaving 4 bases between them. The data belong to a study of T cells in women clearing cervical HPV infection. This table comes from immunoSEQ multiplex PCR, and its TCRdb copy is limited to in-frame clones, with some not included. Its listing shows tens of thousands of clones. This chain links TRBV11-2 with TRBJ2-3; D gene uncertain. The sample consisted of blood buffy coat. The receptor was isolated from a woman aged 18 to 69 with a cervical HPV16 infection that either progressed to CIN3+ or cleared (not recorded which). The CDR3 region is CASSLGGDTQYF. CDR3 bases read: TGTGCCAGCAGCTTAGGAGGAGATACG.